This passage covers 5 T cell receptor beta chains from one sample sequenced in a study of PD-L1 blockade in urothelial cancer. Profiled with immunoSEQ multiplex PCR; TCRdb holds only in-frame clones, not every one. The data hold 35,000 to 55,000 clones, with roughly 86% observed a single time. The specimen was PBMCs, collected around atezolizumab (anti-PD-L1) treatment. The source is a man aged 70 or older with urothelial cancer.

The chain has TRBV11-3 and TRBJ1-3, with 10 bases that match TRBD1. CDR3 length equals 15 residues. Germline values: CDR1 SGHNT, CDR2 YENEEA. V dropped 2 bases and J dropped 6; count of bases not matched to a gene: 4. This CDR3 is CASSLPGQGINTIYF. The CDR3 DNA sequence: TGTGCCAGCAGCTTACCGGGACAGGGGATAAACACCATATATTTT. The variable domain in full, completed from reference TRBV11-3 and TRBJ1-3, reads EAGVVQSPRYKIIEKKQPVAFWCNPISGHNTLYWYLQNLGQGPELLIRYENEEAVDDSQLPKDRFSAERLKGVDSTLKIQPAELGDSAVYLCASSLPGQGINTIYFGEGSWLTVV.

This rearrangement joins TRBV25-1 to TRBJ2-2; the match to TRBD1 covers 12 bases. Germline loops: CDR1 MGHDK, CDR2 SYGVNS. V dropped 5 bases and J dropped 5; count of bases not matched to a gene: 6. The CDR3 contains 16 residues. The CDR3 region has the DNA TGTGCCAGCAGTTGGGGACAGGGGGCTGGTACCGGGGAGCTGTTTTTT. Residues: CASSWGQGAGTGELFF.

This clone showed up just a few times. The V call is TRBV7-2, the J call TRBJ2-5, with D perhaps matching TRBD2 (6 bases). Deletions cut 5 bases from V and 3 bases from J, with 16 bases between. Germline CDR1 SGHTA, CDR2 FQGNSA. There are 15 residues in the CDR3. The CDR3 nucleotides are TGTGCCAGCAGCCCCCCGGAGCGGGCCAAAGAGACCCAGTACTTC. Its protein is CASSPPERAKETQYF.

This clone appeared a single time. The V call is TRBV7-9, the J call TRBJ1-1; TRBD1 matches at 11 bases. This CDR3 is built from 16 residues. Germline trimming cut 2 bases from V and 1 base from J; bases unmatched to any gene: 3. Germline-derived CDR1 and CDR2 are SEHNR and FQNEAQ (reference sequence). CDR3 amino acids: CASSLSGTGGNTEAFF. The CDR3 DNA reads TGTGCCAGCAGCTTAAGCGGGACAGGGGGGAACACTGAAGCTTTCTTT.

The chain uses TRBV19 and TRBJ1-5, with TRBD1 identical over 10 bases. The CDR3 totals 13 residues. V shed 8 bases and J 5 bases; nucleotides not matched to a gene: 3. Looked up from germline, CDR1 is LNHDA and CDR2 is SQIVND (reference sequence). CDR3 amino acids: CASGTGVDQPQHF. CDR3 sequence (DNA): TGTGCCAGTGGGACAGGGGTCGATCAGCCCCAGCATTTT.